This T cell receptor (beta chain) is drawn from a study of blood T cell repertoires in COVID-19. This clone showed up just a few times. Germline lookup yields CDR1 SGHRS and CDR2 YFSETQ. V gave up 3 bases and J gave up 0 bases; unmatched junction bases: 5. The CDR3 extends over 16 amino acids. TCRdb's table, derived via immunoSEQ multiplex PCR, lists solely in-frame clones and lacks some. Found here are about 170,000 clones, around nine tenths of them singletons; the top ten hold roughly 3.3%. Sequences were obtained from peripheral blood. This chain connects TRBV5-1 to TRBJ1-5; TRBD1 matches at 8 bases. The receptor was derived from a man aged 65 to 79 with acute or convalescent COVID-19. CDR3 sequence (DNA): TGCGCCAGCAGCTCCGGGACAGGCGGTAGCAATCAGCCCCAGCATTTT. Translation: CASSSGTGGSNQPQHF.